This entry lists 32 T cell receptor beta chains sequenced from one sample in a study of T cells after yellow fever vaccination. TCRdb itself ran the 5' RACE reads through MiXCR, one entry per CDR3 protein. Of some 390,000 distinct CDR3 sequences in the sample, around 6.5% are singletons; the top ten hold around 16%. The source material was PBMCs, sampled 5 days after the yellow fever booster vaccination. Every receptor here comes from a man aged 30 to 45 who received the YFV17D yellow fever vaccine.

This clonotype occurred many times. The V gene is TRBV20-1, the J gene TRBJ2-1; D possibly matches TRBD1 or TRBD2 (5 bases each). Germline V gives CDR1 DFQATT, CDR2 SNEGSKA (reference sequence). Trimming stripped 4 bases from V and 2 bases from J, with 15 bases between. The CDR3 totals 15 residues. CDR3 sequence (DNA): TGCAGTGCTACACTAGGGGCTACCACCTACAATGAGCAGTTCTTC. This encodes CSATLGATTYNEQFF.

Points on this clonotype: A single base separates this from a much larger clone, so it may be a read error. The V call is TRBV7-2, the J call TRBJ1-6; D unresolved. Germline assignment: CDR1 SGHTA and CDR2 FQGNSA. The CDR3 runs to 14 residues. The CDR3 bases are TGTGCCAGCATCTTAGAGAGTCTGGATTCACCCCTCCACTTT. It codes for CASILESLDSPLHF.

There are many counts of this clonotype. V usage is TRBV12-3 or TRBV12-4 and J usage is TRBJ2-5; weak D call: TRBD1 (6 bases). V was pared by 8 bases and J by 2 bases, with 18 bases between. The CDR3 length is 15 residues. This chain's CDR3 is CASQPLGTPQETQYF. DNA for the CDR3: TGTGCCAGCCAACCACTAGGGACACCTCAAGAGACCCAGTACTTC.

This clonotype came up many times. The chain employs TRBV9 and TRBJ1-2, with D possibly matching TRBD1 (6 bases). Germline-derived CDR1 and CDR2 are SGDLS and YYNGEE. V was pared by 0 bases and J by 8 bases, with 8 bases between. This CDR3 comprises 12 residues. The CDR3 loop reads CASSVEGDGYTF. CDR3 DNA: TGTGCCAGCAGCGTAGAGGGGGACGGCTACACCTTC.

Only a few counts were recorded for this clonotype. The chain recombines TRBV2 with TRBJ2-7; 7 bases fit TRBD1. J was trimmed by 3 bases and V by 5 bases; bases with no gene match: 10. The CDR3 loop spans 15 amino acids. Germline V gene sequence: CDR1 SNHLY, CDR2 FYNNEI. The CDR3 DNA sequence: TGTGCCAGCAGTCGAACCGGGACAGCTATCTACGAGCAGTACTTC. Its protein product is CASSRTGTAIYEQYF.

This chain joins TRBV6-2 or TRBV6-3 and TRBJ2-2, with TRBD2 matching 7 bases. The CDR3 length is 15 residues. V dropped 9 bases and J dropped 6; count of bases not matched to a gene: 13. CDR1 and CDR2 (germline): MNHEY, SVGEGT. The CDR3 coding sequence is TGTGCCAGTAAACTAGCGCCTGTGTCTCCCGGGGAGCTGTTTTTT. Amino acids: CASKLAPVSPGELFF.

This clonotype was detected many times. The chain has TRBV15 and TRBJ2-3; TRBD2 matches 7 bases. The ends lost 9 bases at V and 3 bases at J; junction bases unmatched: 6. Germline lookup yields CDR1 LNHNV and CDR2 YYDKDF (reference sequence). This CDR3 has 13 amino acids. The CDR3, as DNA: TGTGCCACGGGCCTCGGGGGGACAGATACGCAGTATTTT. Its protein product is CATGLGGTDTQYF. Variable domain in full (rest from reference TRBV15 and TRBJ2-3): DAMVIQNPRYQVTQFGKPVTLSCSQTLNHNVMYWYQQKSSQAPKLLFHYYDKDFNNEADTPDNFQSRRPNTSFCFLDIRSPGLGDTAMYLCATGLGGTDTQYFGPGTRLTVL.

This clonotype showed up many times. The rearrangement joins TRBV6-5 to TRBJ2-2; D gene ambiguous. Germline CDR1 MNHEY, CDR2 SVGAGI. Trimming left V 9 bases short and J 1 base short, with 12 bases between. CDR3 size: 14 residues. CDR3 sequence: CASTPSQNTGELFF. For the CDR3, the DNA is TGTGCCAGTACCCCGTCCCAGAACACCGGGGAGCTGTTTTTT.

This clonotype was seen repeatedly, ten times or more. The J gene is TRBJ2-2, the V gene TRBV6-5, with TRBD1 identical over 9 bases. J gave up 7 bases and V 4 bases, and 16 bases lay outside the gene matches. The length of the CDR3 is 18 residues. The germline gives CDR1 MNHEY, CDR2 SVGAGI. CDR3 DNA: TGTGCCAGCAGTTCATCCAACCCCGGGACAGGGTTTAGCGGGGAGCTGTTTTTT. This codes for CASSSSNPGTGFSGELFF.

This clonotype was counted at least ten times. The chain is built from TRBV20-1 and TRBJ2-7, with 11 nucleotides matching TRBD2. Germline V lookup: CDR1 DFQATT, CDR2 SNEGSKA (reference sequence). This CDR3 region has 13 residues. The CDR3 DNA sequence: TGCGCCCCGGTGGGGCTAGCGGGAGGCGAGCAGTACTTC. Translated: CAPVGLAGGEQYF.

There are many counts of this clonotype. The CDR3 bases are TGTGCCTGGAGTTCAGGAGACCCCCCGAATGAGCAGTTCTTC. Its protein is CAWSSGDPPNEQFF. The chain recombines TRBV30 with TRBJ2-1; D is ambiguous. CDR3 length: 14 residues. Germline values: CDR1 GTSNPN, CDR2 SVGIG (reference sequence). Deletions cut 2 bases from V and 7 bases from J, with 15 bases between.

This clonotype appeared many times. Here the CDR3 DNA reads TGTGCCAGCAGCCTCGGGACTAGTGGAGATACGCAGTATTTT. Its translation: CASSLGTSGDTQYF. The chain carries TRBV7-2 and TRBJ2-3, with 8 bases lining up with TRBD2. The germline V gene encodes CDR1 SGHTA and CDR2 FQGNSA. This CDR3 is 14 amino acids long. V was clipped by 5 bases and J by 5 bases; unmatched bases: 6.

This chain links TRBV6-1 with TRBJ2-1; TRBD2 aligns across 8 bases. Germline V lookup: CDR1 MNHNS, CDR2 SASEGT. There are 14 residues in the CDR3. The V and J ends lost 5 bases and 5 bases, in that order; junction bases with no gene match: 5. The CDR3 DNA follows: TGTGCCAGCAGTCCCGGGACTAGTGACAATGAGCAGTTCTTC. It yields the protein CASSPGTSDNEQFF.

This clonotype was counted ten times or more. The chain is built from TRBV10-1 and TRBJ2-5; D is unresolved. The CDR3 is 13 residues long. Trimming left V 5 bases short and J 4 bases short, with 11 bases between. The germline CDR1 and CDR2 sequences are WNHNN and SYGVQD (reference sequence). CDR3 sequence: CASSSSIGETQYF. CDR3 in DNA: TGCGCCAGCAGTTCCTCCATCGGAGAGACCCAGTACTTC.

This clonotype showed up many times. V is TRBV5-1 and J is TRBJ2-7; D gene ambiguous. Germline V CDR1 and CDR2: SGHRS, YFSETQ. V gave up 0 bases and J gave up 4 bases, with 11 bases separating them. The CDR3 extends over 14 amino acids. The CDR3 spells CASSLERSRYEQYF. CDR3 DNA: TGCGCCAGCAGCTTGGAGAGGTCGAGGTACGAGCAGTACTTC.

There are many counts of this clonotype. This chain uses TRBV18 with TRBJ2-7; D remains ambiguous. Germline assignment: CDR1 KGHSH and CDR2 LQKENI. Trimming stripped 6 bases from V and 6 bases from J, with 9 bases between. CDR3 length: 11 amino acids. The chain's CDR3 is CASSTKGEQYF. CDR3 bases: TGTGCCAGCTCTACCAAGGGCGAGCAGTACTTC.

The J gene is TRBJ2-2, the V gene TRBV14; 12 bases map to TRBD2. V was clipped by 1 base and J by 6 bases; unmatched bases: 6. The CDR3 is 17 amino acids. The germline CDR1 and CDR2 sequences are SGHDN and FVKESK. CDR3 in DNA: TGTGCCAGCAGCCAAGCCTTGACTAGCGGGAGCTCCGGGGAGCTGTTTTTT. Protein product: CASSQALTSGSSGELFF.

Ten or more counts support this clonotype. The chain couples TRBV4-3 to TRBJ2-5, with D maybe TRBD2 (5 bases). The CDR3 sequence is 13 residues long. V lost 0 bases and J 7 bases, leaving 9 bases between the germline ends. The germline V gene has CDR1 LGHNA and CDR2 YSLEER. CDR3 loop: CASSQDGMGTQYF. CDR3 DNA: TGCGCCAGCAGCCAAGACGGGATGGGGACCCAGTACTTC.

This clonotype was observed a few times. The J gene is TRBJ1-1, the V gene TRBV7-9; D unclear. Germline loops: CDR1 SEHNR, CDR2 FQNEAQ (reference sequence). V lost 1 base and J 2 bases, leaving 14 bases between the germline ends. This CDR3 spans 16 amino acids. CDR3 protein: CASSLDTSFGNTEAFF. For the CDR3, the DNA is TGTGCCAGCAGCTTAGACACATCTTTCGGAAACACTGAAGCTTTCTTT.

This clonotype was seen a handful of times. V and J are TRBV12-3 or TRBV12-4 and TRBJ2-2, with 9 bases matching TRBD1. The CDR3 runs to 18 residues. Unmatched junction bases numbered 9, after V lost 2 bases and J lost 2 bases. The DNA for the CDR3 is TGTGCCAGCAGTTTATCCCGGGACAGGGATATAAACACCGGGGAGCTGTTTTTT. It yields the protein CASSLSRDRDINTGELFF.

This clonotype was counted a few times. The rearrangement uses TRBV30 and TRBJ2-3, with TRBD2 as a possible D gene (6 bases). The length of the CDR3 is 15 residues. With 5 bases removed from V and 4 bases from J, the gap between germline ends came to 19 bases. The germline CDR1 and CDR2 sequences are GTSNPN and SVGIG (reference sequence). The CDR3 DNA reads TGTGCCTGGCACACGGGACTCCCGGGCGCAGATACGCAGTATTTT. Translating it yields CAWHTGLPGADTQYF.

This clonotype appeared many times. The rearrangement joins TRBV12-3 or TRBV12-4 to TRBJ2-7, with TRBD2 matching over 7 bases. CDR3 size: 15 residues. J gave up 2 bases and V 5 bases, and 9 bases lay outside the gene matches. The DNA of the CDR3 is TGTGCCAGCAGTCCGGTAGGCGGGAGTACCTACGAGCAGTACTTC. It yields the protein CASSPVGGSTYEQYF.

The chain joins TRBV6-1 to TRBJ1-6; D not certain. CDR3 length: 16 residues. Germline V lookup: CDR1 MNHNS, CDR2 SASEGT. V gave up 6 bases and J gave up 7 bases, with 19 bases separating them. DNA for the CDR3: TGTGCCAGCAGCAACGTGGGCCAGGAGAAGAATTCACCCCTCCACTTT. Translating it yields CASSNVGQEKNSPLHF.

This clonotype has a count of ten or more. The chain has TRBV7-8 and TRBJ2-7, with D possibly TRBD1 on 6 matching bases. Deletions cut 6 bases from V and 3 bases from J, with 12 bases between. Germline CDR1 is SGHVS and CDR2 is FQNEAQ. This CDR3 contains 13 residues. CDR3 coding DNA: TGTGCCAGCAGTCCAGGGGAAGTCTACGAGCAGTACTTC. It yields the protein CASSPGEVYEQYF.

A word on this clonotype: A junction end diverges from the germline sequence, so it may reflect a read error. V is TRBV7-8 and J is TRBJ2-5; possible D gene TRBD2, 7 bases. The CDR3 is 16 residues long. The germline V gene has CDR1 SGHVS and CDR2 FQNEAQ. The CDR3 bases are TGTGCCAGCAGCTTAGGGGGGGGGCTTATAGCAGAGGCCCAGTACTTC. Its translation is CASSLGGGLIAEAQYF.

In this sample, this clonotype turned up a few times. The rearrangement joins TRBV4-2 to TRBJ2-7; D unclear. CDR3 length: 17 amino acids. CDR1 is LGHNA and CDR2 is YNFKEQ in the germline V gene. V was trimmed by 0 bases and J by 2 bases, leaving 17 bases between them. The CDR3 region has the DNA TGTGCCAGCAGCCAAGATTCATTTGCCAATATTCCCTACGAGCAGTACTTC. Translating gives CASSQDSFANIPYEQYF.

CDR3 bases: TGTGCCAGCAGCCAAACCGGGACTATCTCCTACGAGCAGTACTTC. Its translation is CASSQTGTISYEQYF. The gene calls are TRBV4-2 and TRBJ2-7; 7 bases align to TRBD2. From germline, CDR1 is LGHNA and CDR2 YNFKEQ. With V trimmed by 2 bases and J by 0 bases, 4 bases remained unmatched. The CDR3 runs to 15 residues.

This chain connects TRBV10-3 to TRBJ2-2, with TRBD2 matching 8 bases. This CDR3 contains 14 residues. The junction had 5 bases not matched to a gene; V was cut back by 9 bases and J by 2 bases. Germline V lookup: CDR1 ENHRY, CDR2 SYGVKD. DNA of the CDR3: TGTGCCATTTCTAGCGGGCCCAACACCGGGGAGCTGTTTTTT. Translating gives CAISSGPNTGELFF.

This clonotype was detected many times. V and J are TRBV3-1 and TRBJ1-5, with unresolved D. The CDR3 runs to 12 residues. The V and J ends lost 0 bases and 5 bases respectively, with 2 bases between them. CDR1 is LGHDT and CDR2 is YNNKEL in the germline V gene (reference sequence). The CDR3 reads CASSQEDQPQHF. In DNA, the CDR3 is TGTGCCAGCAGCCAAGAAGATCAGCCCCAGCATTTT.

The gene calls are TRBV11-1 and TRBJ2-7, with 8 bases matching TRBD2. The CDR3 has 18 residues. Trimming removed 1 base from V and 2 bases from J; junction bases left unmatched: 13. The germline V gene has CDR1 SGHAT and CDR2 FQDESV (reference sequence). The CDR3 DNA reads TGTGCCAGCAGCTTAGGGTTATCGGGCGGGAGGAGGACCTACGAGCAGTACTTC. Protein: CASSLGLSGGRRTYEQYF. Supplemented by reference TRBV11-1 and TRBJ2-7, the full variable domain reads EAEVAQSPRYKITEKSQAVAFWCDPISGHATLYWYRQILGQGPELLVQFQDESVVDDSQLPKDRFSAERLKGVDSTLKIQPAELGDSAMYLCASSLGLSGGRRTYEQYFGPGTRLTVT.

This clonotype was picked up a small number of times. The CDR3 loop reads CASSYPTSGLYNEQFF. CDR3 nucleotides: TGTGCCAGCAGTTATCCTACTAGCGGACTTTACAATGAGCAGTTCTTC. The chain joins TRBV7-8 to TRBJ2-1, with TRBD2 identical over 8 bases. The CDR3 is 16 amino acids. Germline lookup yields CDR1 SGHVS and CDR2 FQNEAQ. V lost 6 bases and J lost 4; bases outside the gene matches: 11.

Concerning this clonotype itself: With a much larger clone just one base away, this may be a read error. The chain joins TRBV7-2 to TRBJ2-1; D call uncertain. CDR3 length equals 13 residues. V was pared by 7 bases and J by 6 bases, with 13 bases between. The germline CDR1 and CDR2 sequences are SGHTA and FQGNSA. The CDR3 sequence is CASTHSDFNEQFF. CDR3 DNA sequence: TGTGCCAGCACCCACAGTGATTTCAATGAGCAGTTCTTC. The whole variable domain, filled in from reference TRBV7-2 and TRBJ2-1, reads GAGVSQSPSNKVTEKGKDVELRCDPISGHTALYWYRQSLGQGLEFLIYFQGNSAPDKSGLPSDRFSAERTGGSVSTLTIQRTQQEDSAVYLCASTHSDFNEQFFGPGTRLTVL.